The 14 T cell receptor beta chains given below trace back to one sample, sequenced in a study of T-cell reconstitution after alpha-beta-depleted transplantation in children. The TCRbeta library was prepared with unique molecular identifiers. Via MiXCR, TCRdb re-called the PCR reads, giving one row per CDR3 protein. Of about 610,000 distinct CDR3 sequences in the sample, roughly a tenth were seen once. The input for sequencing was PBMCs from the stem cell graft donor, taken from the stem cell graft. The receptors stem from a human donor who donated a stem cell graft to a child with acute myeloid leukemia.

This clonotype was detected many times. The chain joins TRBV6-5 to TRBJ2-1; D is possibly TRBD2 (5 bases). V gave up 2 bases and J gave up 5 bases, with 10 bases separating them. Germline V gene sequence: CDR1 MNHEY, CDR2 SVGAGI. CDR3 length equals 14 residues. The CDR3 spells CASSYLGIHNEQFF. DNA of the CDR3: TGTGCCAGCAGTTACCTCGGGATTCACAATGAGCAGTTCTTC.

The genes are TRBV6-5 and TRBJ1-1; tentatively, D is TRBD1 (5 bases). CDR3 length: 15 residues. V lost 4 bases to trimming and J lost 4 bases, with 16 bases between them. Germline V gene sequence: CDR1 MNHEY, CDR2 SVGAGI. The CDR3 loop reads CASSSPKRGATEAFF. The CDR3 DNA is TGTGCCAGCAGTTCCCCCAAGAGGGGCGCCACTGAAGCTTTCTTT.

As concerns this clonotype: Here the CDR3 omits its conserved ending phenylalanine or tryptophan, so a read error is the likely source. The chain recombines TRBV29-1 with TRBJ1-1; D is possibly TRBD1 (5 bases). CDR1 and CDR2 (germline): SQVTM, ANQGSEA. This CDR3 region has 11 residues. Between the trimmed V and J ends, which lost 6 bases and 11 bases, there was a span of 16 bases. The CDR3 DNA reads TGCAGCGTAGCCACGGGGGTGGAGGCTTTCTGT. Amino acids: CSVATGVEAFC.

This clonotype was observed a handful of times. This sequence joins TRBV30 and TRBJ2-7; 11 bases are a match to TRBD2. This CDR3 contains 15 residues. Germline lookup yields CDR1 GTSNPN and CDR2 SVGIG (reference sequence). V was clipped by 3 bases and J by 4 bases; unmatched bases: 8. The CDR3 DNA is TGTGCCTGGAGCCCAAAAACTAGCGGGAGTTACGAGCAGTACTTC. As protein: CAWSPKTSGSYEQYF.

This clonotype was counted many times. The V call is TRBV6-5, the J call TRBJ2-1; 7 bases are shared with TRBD1. Germline V CDR1 and CDR2: MNHEY, SVGAGI. After removal of 7 bases from V and 0 bases from J, the junction contained 9 bases not matched to a gene. This CDR3 has 16 amino acids. CDR3 coding DNA: TGTGCCAGCATTAAGACAGGGCCCGTCTCCTACAATGAGCAGTTCTTC. Protein sequence: CASIKTGPVSYNEQFF.

The V gene is TRBV20-1, the J gene TRBJ2-7, with D possibly being TRBD2 (6 bases). CDR3 length: 13 residues. Germline V gives CDR1 DFQATT, CDR2 SNEGSKA (reference sequence). V was cut by 0 bases and J by 5 bases, with 11 bases left in between. CDR3 coding DNA: TGCAGTGCTAGAGATCGGAGGGCCAACGAGCAGTACTTC. Translation: CSARDRRANEQYF.

This clonotype was picked up many times. The gene calls are TRBV24-1 and TRBJ1-1; a possible D gene is TRBD1 (6 bases). Germline-derived CDR1 and CDR2 are KGHDR and SFDVKD. This CDR3 region has 11 residues. Deletions cut 10 bases from V and 9 bases from J, with 14 bases between. The CDR3 DNA is TGTGCCACAACGGACGGGGGGCAAGCTTTCTTT. Translated, it gives CATTDGGQAFF.

This clonotype has more than one count but fewer than ten. The J gene is TRBJ2-1, the V gene TRBV27; unclear D gene. Germline V gives CDR1 MNHEY, CDR2 SMNVEV (reference sequence). This CDR3 comprises 14 residues. V was clipped by 4 bases and J by 4 bases, with 11 bases between them. This CDR3 is CASSSTGKYNEQFF. CDR3 nucleotides: TGTGCCAGCAGTTCTACCGGTAAATACAATGAGCAGTTCTTC.

This clonotype was counted at least ten times. This chain links TRBV18 with TRBJ2-5, with a possible D match to TRBD1 (6 bases). V gave up 5 bases and J gave up 5 bases, with 21 bases separating them. The germline CDR1 and CDR2 sequences are KGHSH and LQKENI. The CDR3 length is 16 residues. The CDR3 protein is CASSAIGQQIGETQYF. The CDR3 DNA sequence: TGTGCCAGCTCAGCGATAGGACAGCAGATCGGGGAGACCCAGTACTTC.

This rearrangement joins TRBV3-1 to TRBJ2-1; TRBD2 matches 8 bases. After removal of 2 bases from V and 1 base from J, the junction contained 7 bases not matched to a gene. This CDR3 has 17 residues. Germline values: CDR1 LGHDT, CDR2 YNNKEL (reference sequence). In DNA, the CDR3 is TGTGCCAGCAGCCAAAGGGCACTAGCGGTTTCCTACAATGAGCAGTTCTTC. Its translation: CASSQRALAVSYNEQFF.

The chain has TRBV7-2 and TRBJ1-1; a possible D gene is TRBD1 (5 bases). CDR1 and CDR2 from the germline V gene are SGHTA and FQGNSA. CDR3 length: 14 residues. Trimming removed 3 bases at V and 1 base at J, with 9 bases between. CDR3 bases: TGTGCCAGCAGCTTGACAGTTTCGAACACTGAAGCTTTCTTT. Amino acids: CASSLTVSNTEAFF.

This clonotype was recorded a few times. The J gene is TRBJ2-3, the V gene TRBV20-1; D is perhaps TRBD1 (6 bases). V dropped 0 bases and J dropped 4 bases, with 11 bases sitting between them. Per germline, CDR1 DFQATT and CDR2 SNEGSKA (reference sequence). This CDR3 region has 14 residues. The CDR3 loop is CSARDRAGADTQYF. The CDR3 nucleotides read TGCAGTGCTAGAGATAGGGCAGGGGCAGATACGCAGTATTTT.

The chain is built from TRBV28 and TRBJ2-2, with D possibly matching TRBD2 (7 bases). Trimming stripped 2 bases from V and 6 bases from J, with 16 bases between. Germline CDR1 MDHEN, CDR2 SYDVKM. The CDR3 has 16 residues. The CDR3 sequence: CASSLPRPGGAGELFF. In DNA, the CDR3 is TGTGCCAGCAGTTTACCTCGCCCGGGGGGCGCCGGGGAGCTGTTTTTT. Using reference TRBV28 and TRBJ2-2 for the parts outside the CDR3, the full variable domain is DVKVTQSSRYLVKRTGEKVFLECVQDMDHENMFWYRQDPGLGLRLIYFSYDVKMKEKGDIPEGYSVSREKKERFSLILESASTNQTSMYLCASSLPRPGGAGELFFGEGSRLTVL.

The table lists this clonotype with many counts. The V and J genes are TRBV12-3 or TRBV12-4 and TRBJ1-1; D not resolved. This CDR3 comprises 17 residues. V gave up 6 bases and J gave up 4 bases, with 24 bases separating them. This CDR3 is CASRQNPGGIGSTEAFF. CDR3 bases: TGTGCCAGCAGGCAGAATCCTGGCGGGATAGGTAGCACTGAAGCTTTCTTT.